This record concerns one TCR beta chain sequence. Its antigen is still unknown. This entry comes from a study of CD4 T cells in relation to SARS-CoV-2 and coronaviruses. Study information: After 10 to 11 days of antigen culture, PBMC TCR beta CDR3s were sequenced. Negative control cultures got HIV-1 Nef peptides or no peptide. Findings and caveats of the study: Crossreactive clones expanded significantly less to SARS-CoV-2 than monoreactive clones.

Using immunoSEQ multiplex PCR, the repertoire was profiled, and TCRdb retains in-frame clones only, with some absent. The repertoire consists of tens of thousands of clones, with less than 80% occurring once and the leading ten covering 20% to 25%. Before the COVID-19 pandemic, during about 2010-2019, CD4+ T cells were taken from unexposed donors. The cells were cultured for less than twelve days before CD4+ T cells were isolated. Unexposed-donor CD4+ T cells were probed with SARS-CoV-2 S/N and four cold-coronavirus spikes, cells permitting. Per germline, CDR1 SGDLS and CDR2 YYNGEE. The V gene lost 4 bases and the J gene lost 8 bases, with 12 bases spanning the gap. This CDR3 is built from 12 residues.

The V and J genes are TRBV9 and TRBJ1-2; D is possibly TRBD1 (6 bases). The source material was CD4+ T cells from PBMCs, cultured in vitro. This TCR derives from a human donor in good health. CDR3 sequence (DNA): TGTGCCAGCAGCCCAGGGGTCCGGGGCTACACCTTC. Its protein product is CASSPGVRGYTF. Supplemented by reference TRBV9 and TRBJ1-2, the full variable domain reads DSGVTQTPKHLITATGQRVTLRCSPRSGDLSVYWYQQSLDQGLQFLIQYYNGEERAKGNILERFSAQQFPDLHSELNLSSLELGDSALYFCASSPGVRGYTFGSGTRLTVV.